A single sample is the source of the 14 T cell receptor beta chains below, sequenced in a study of response to subunit inactivated influenza vaccine. TCRdb used MiXCR to reprocess the RT-PCR reads, holding one entry per CDR3 protein. This table holds almost 600,000 distinct CDR3 sequences, approximately 14% found once. The sample in question was PBMCs from blood, obtained about 13 days after vaccination. The receptors derive from a man aged 45 to 65 who received an inactivated influenza vaccine.

This clonotype was detected only a few times. The V gene is TRBV7-9, the J gene TRBJ1-2, with D hard to call. V was trimmed by 8 bases and J by 4 bases, leaving 8 bases between them. CDR1 is SEHNR and CDR2 is FQNEAQ in the germline V gene (reference sequence). This CDR3 contains 11 residues. As DNA, the CDR3 is TGTGCCAGCTTGTCCATCTATGGCTACACCTTC. Translation: CASLSIYGYTF.

V usage is TRBV29-1 and J usage is TRBJ1-1, with a tentative D call TRBD1 (6 bases). V lost 6 bases to trimming and J lost 1 base, with 12 bases between them. The CDR3 runs 13 residues. The germline V gene has CDR1 SQVTM and CDR2 ANQGSEA. The CDR3 region is CSVSTGTNTEAFF. CDR3 coding DNA: TGCAGCGTCAGCACAGGGACGAACACTGAAGCTTTCTTT.

The chain joins TRBV7-2 to TRBJ1-2; 9 bases are a match to TRBD1. The V gene end was trimmed by 5 bases and the J gene end by 6 bases; junction bases not matched to a gene: 4. This CDR3 comprises 13 residues. CDR1 is SGHTA and CDR2 is FQGNSA in the germline V gene. The CDR3 DNA reads TGTGCCAGCAGCCCGACAGGGGGTCATGGCTACACCTTC. Protein product: CASSPTGGHGYTF.

This clonotype came up a few times. This chain joins TRBV12-3 or TRBV12-4 and TRBJ2-2; TRBD2 aligns across 7 bases. Losses at the gene ends were 6 bases for V and 0 bases for J; bases not matched to a gene: 10. The CDR3 totals 17 residues. The CDR3 DNA reads as TGTGCCAGCAGCTCACTGGGGGAGGGCTCGAACACCGGGGAGCTGTTTTTT. Translated, it gives CASSSLGEGSNTGELFF.

The V gene is TRBV29-1, the J gene TRBJ2-5, with a tentative D call TRBD2 (5 bases). Looked up from germline, CDR1 is SQVTM and CDR2 is ANQGSEA. The CDR3 is 12 residues long. Trimming left V 7 bases short and J 5 bases short, with 14 bases between. The CDR3 DNA sequence: TGCAGCGCATCCGGGGATAGGGAGACCCAGTACTTC. Its protein product is CSASGDRETQYF.

The rearrangement links TRBV20-1 to TRBJ2-1; D could derive from TRBD1 or TRBD2 (5 bases each). The length of the CDR3 is 14 residues. The germline V and J ends were trimmed by 5 bases and 10 bases, with 21 bases remaining between them. CDR1 is DFQATT and CDR2 is SNEGSKA in the germline V gene (reference sequence). For the CDR3, the DNA is TGCAGTGCTGCGTTTGGGGGTAGCTACCCCGAGCAGTTCTTC. It yields the protein CSAAFGGSYPEQFF.

The V gene is TRBV20-1, the J gene TRBJ1-1; D call uncertain. Per germline, CDR1 DFQATT and CDR2 SNEGSKA (reference sequence). The CDR3 length is 11 residues. Between the trimmed V and J ends, which lost 4 bases and 4 bases, there was a span of 7 bases. This CDR3 is CSAKEVTEAFF. Here the CDR3 DNA reads TGCAGTGCTAAAGAAGTCACTGAAGCTTTCTTT.

This clonotype was seen a few times. V and J are TRBV10-3 and TRBJ2-1; 7 bases agree with TRBD2. The CDR3 has 13 residues. V lost 6 bases to trimming and J lost 4 bases; unmatched junction nucleotides: 3. Germline CDR1 and CDR2: ENHRY and SYGVKD. The CDR3 bases are TGTGCCATCAGCCCAGCGGGGTACAATGAGCAGTTCTTC. It translates to CAISPAGYNEQFF.

The chain uses TRBV6-1 and TRBJ2-3; TRBD2 agrees at 7 bases. This CDR3 region has 15 residues. The V gene end was trimmed by 6 bases and the J gene end by 1 base; junction bases not matched to a gene: 7. Germline V gene lookup returns CDR1 MNHNS and CDR2 SASEGT. The CDR3 spells CASRHGGSRTDTQYF. The CDR3 bases are TGTGCCAGCAGGCACGGGGGGTCTCGCACAGATACGCAGTATTTT.

This clonotype was seen ten or more times. The rearrangement links TRBV29-1 to TRBJ2-1, with a weak D call TRBD1 (5 bases). V was clipped by 5 bases and J by 3 bases, with 8 bases between them. CDR3 size: 12 residues. Germline V CDR1 and CDR2: SQVTM, ANQGSEA. In nucleotides, the CDR3 is TGCAGCGTTTACAGGTACTACAATGAGCAGTTCTTC. This encodes CSVYRYYNEQFF.

This clonotype was observed a single time. This could be a read error, since a much larger clone is one nucleotide away. The chain uses TRBV6-2 or TRBV6-3 and TRBJ1-5; D is unresolved. Germline CDR1 is MNHEY and CDR2 is SVGEGT. The CDR3 extends over 14 amino acids. This CDR3 reads CVSSYSGGIRPQHF. The CDR3 coding sequence is TGTGTCAGCAGTTACTCGGGAGGGATAAGGCCCCAGCATTTT.

CDR3 residues: CASSSPGQGAVGVNTEAFF. CDR3 coding DNA: TGCGCCAGCAGCTCACCGGGACAGGGGGCCGTCGGAGTGAACACTGAAGCTTTCTTT. This chain joins TRBV5-1 and TRBJ1-1; 12 bases align to TRBD1. V shed 3 bases, J shed 0 bases, and the junction held 12 bases outside the gene matches. CDR3 length equals 19 residues. Per the germline V gene, CDR1 is SGHRS and CDR2 is YFSETQ.

The CDR3 loop reads CAILPGQGARESDGYTF. The CDR3 DNA reads TGTGCCATCCTACCGGGACAGGGGGCCAGGGAATCGGACGGCTACACCTTC. The chain combines TRBV10-3 with TRBJ1-2, with 12 bases that match TRBD1. The CDR3 length is 17 residues. V gave up 8 bases and J gave up 8 bases; unmatched junction bases: 18. From germline, CDR1 is ENHRY and CDR2 SYGVKD.

The chain has TRBV12-3 or TRBV12-4 and TRBJ1-5; D is undetermined. This CDR3 is built from 14 residues. The V gene lost 5 bases and the J gene lost 3 bases, with 11 bases spanning the gap. The CDR3 is CASSGLSYNQPQHF. CDR3 DNA: TGTGCCAGCAGTGGATTGTCCTACAATCAGCCCCAGCATTTT.